This T cell receptor (beta chain) was found in a study of blood T cell repertoires in COVID-19 (dated by TCRdb to 2018 to 2020). The study in broad terms: The collaborator samples originated in the United States, Italy and Spain and spanned the acute and convalescent phases of COVID-19. The material from the prospective study consisted of cDNA or gDNA derived from T cells, B-cell-depleted T cells, or PBMCs. Subjects who had been exposed to COVID-19, were actively infected with it, or had recovered from it provided the deeply sampled blood TCRbeta repertoires that made up the dataset. The repertoires were released in a freely available public database intended as a resource for research on the immune response to SARS-CoV-2. The samples were drawn from the first 160 participants of the ongoing ImmuneRACE study and from under 1,500 subjects provided by 6 global collaborators. A de-identified subject ID, COVID-19 status, age in years and sex were almost always included in the sample metadata. Where HLA class I and class II types were available, the types were taken from metadata supplied by the sample provider, not from assay-based typing.

What the work shows at the level of the full study, not this receptor alone: How much clinical and demographic metadata was included differed by source and by participant, and the metadata was provided uncurated.

The collaborating institutions used their own protocols to collect whole blood in K2EDTA tubes. For TCRbeta analysis, collaborators shipped samples in one of three forms: frozen whole blood, isolated PBMCs, or DNA extracted from either of those sample types. The immunoSEQ Assay, a bias-controlled multiplex PCR, was used to amplify TCRbeta CDR3 regions from genomic DNA. The original pipeline was this. The number of nucleated cells in each sample was estimated from the amplification of reference gene primers within the assay. To quantify the absolute abundance of each unique TCRbeta CDR3 rearrangement, sequence reads were collapsed and filtered. For each sample, productive Simpson clonality was calculated by taking the square root of Simpson's diversity index across productive rearrangements. The table comes from immuneACCESS by way of TCRdb, which keeps in-frame sequences with V and J called. Part of the clones is missing from these tables; in studies checked, under half for an unresolved V gene and the rest for unknown reasons. V and J calls and clone size are given by that table; D and trimming were obtained from the DNA. The sample data list 50,000 to 60,000 clones, and roughly 91% of these were observed just once. The ten largest clones represent about 26% of the sample.

Points on this clone: This clone's antigen is unknown. The record has no base qualities; no much larger clone is one base away.

The germline V gene (reference sequence) gives CDR1 as SGHNT and CDR2 as YYREEE. The CDR3 contains 16 residues, cysteine and phenylalanine counted. The sequence is cut down to CDR3 DNA, 48 bases in frame from base 1. From V the trimming removes 4 bases and from J it removes 6 bases, while the gene matches leave 11 bases of the junction unaccounted for. The specimen was peripheral blood. The clonotype originates from a human donor in a cohort sampled during active COVID-19. Rearrangement joined TRBV5-4 to TRBJ2-4; TRBD1 fits 9 bases in the junction. The CDR3 protein: CASSEGQGRAGNIQYF. The DNA sequence reads TGTGCCAGCAGCGAGGGACAGGGCAGGGCAGGAAACATTCAGTACTTC.